What follows are 3 T cell receptor beta chains derived from one specimen sequenced in a study of shared clonotypes between healthy human individuals. Profiling relied on immunoSEQ multiplex PCR, and the TCRdb table lists in-frame clones only, not all of them. The sample consists of fewer than 1.6 million clones, less than 99% of them appearing once. Sequenced material: naive CD4+ T cells sorted from blood. Indicated subset: CD45RA+ positively selected. The receptors derive from a man aged 30-40 years in good health.

This chain links TRBV5-1 with TRBJ2-1; D remains unclear. CDR1 and CDR2 from the germline V gene are SGHRS and YFSETQ. The CDR3 runs 15 residues. The V end was cut by 1 base, the J end by 2 bases, with 10 bases between. Written as DNA, the CDR3 is TGCGCCAGCAGCTTGCCAATACCCCCCTACAATGAGCAGTTCTTC. This codes for CASSLPIPPYNEQFF.

J is TRBJ2-7 and V is TRBV28; D remains ambiguous. The germline gives CDR1 MDHEN, CDR2 SYDVKM. V shed 3 bases and J shed 0 bases, with 6 bases lying between them. The CDR3 sequence is 13 residues long. CDR3 amino acids: CASSFVRSYEQYF. The CDR3 DNA follows: TGTGCCAGCAGTTTCGTGCGCTCCTACGAGCAGTACTTC.

The count of this clone is one. V gene TRBV5-1 combines with J gene TRBJ2-5, with 13 bases identical to TRBD2. Germline CDR1 reads SGHRS; CDR2 reads YFSETQ. The CDR3 runs to 18 residues. The ends lost 0 bases at V and 4 bases at J; junction bases unmatched: 9. The CDR3 coding sequence is TGCGCCAGCAGCTTGGCCGGGACTAGCGGGATGGGAAGAGAGACCCAGTACTTC. This codes for CASSLAGTSGMGRETQYF.